Described below is a single T cell receptor (beta chain) sequence and its context. The authors' processing: Quantification of nucleated cells was approximated via reference gene primer amplification. Data came from immunoSEQ multiplex PCR; TCRdb stores just in-frame clones and leaves some out. V and J calls and clone size come straight from that table; D and trimming were deduced from the DNA. The table shows some 380,000 clones, with more than 65% occurring only once. Per germline, CDR1 MDHEN and CDR2 SYDVKM. The CDR3 runs 15 residues. V shed 5 bases, J shed 7 bases, and the junction held 7 bases outside the gene matches. The source of the sample is a study of blood T cell repertoires in COVID-19. The overall study: Specimens from acute and convalescent COVID-19 originated in the United States, Italy and Spain. Sources were T cells, B-cell-depleted T cells, or PBMCs; the material itself was cDNA or gDNA.

V usage is TRBV28 and J usage is TRBJ1-5; TRBD1 aligns across 11 bases. Sequencing input: peripheral blood. This receptor was taken from a human donor with acute or convalescent COVID-19. The donor label of this sample is uncertain. CDR3 sequence: CASSTGQGGWQPQHF. DNA of the CDR3: TGTGCCAGCAGTACGGGACAGGGGGGTTGGCAGCCCCAGCATTTT.